This is a list of T cell receptor beta chains from one sample in a study of CD8 T cells in ankylosing spondylitis. Via MiXCR, TCRdb re-called the 5' RACE reads, giving one row per CDR3 protein. The data contain roughly 350,000 distinct CDR3 sequences, 7.5% to 9% of them singletons. Sample: blood, either unsorted or a sorted T cell fraction (not recorded which). These receptors were collected from a male donor with ankylosing spondylitis. Both conserved end residues are part of each CDR3. The listing skips clone size in some rows; elsewhere it reads once, few, many or a size class.

J gene	clone size	V gene	CDR3 protein
TRBJ1-2	few	TRBV3-1	CASSQGQPSHYGYTF
TRBJ2-5	few	TRBV7-9	CASSLGTIHQETQYF
TRBJ2-7	few	TRBV28	CASSLGSRDEQYF
TRBJ2-1	many	TRBV12-3/TRBV12-4	CASSAGTGAFNEQFF
TRBJ1-1	many	TRBV20-1	CSARPSTGTLNTEAFF
TRBJ2-7	.	TRBV7-9	CASRNRAQGEQYF
TRBJ2-4	.	TRBV7-2	CASSPRDRWSNIQYF
TRBJ2-3	few	TRBV11-3	CASSFSSGIPTDTQYF
TRBJ2-7	.	TRBV12-3/TRBV12-4	CASSFLAGAPSYEQYF
TRBJ2-1	.	TRBV11-3	CASQGGTGVFYNEQFF
TRBJ2-5	.	TRBV5-6	CASSRGLVQETQYF
TRBJ2-2	few	TRBV7-3	CASSRGGLTGELFF
TRBJ1-2	few	TRBV4-1	CASSQEFYGSGYGYTF
TRBJ2-1	.	TRBV2	CASKGAVSSNEQFF
TRBJ2-1	.	TRBV25-1	CASSEQTYEQFF
TRBJ2-7	.	TRBV7-2	CASSLVTNYEQYF
TRBJ2-3	many	TRBV7-2	CASSLDAARLSNTQYF
TRBJ2-5	few	TRBV11-2	CASSLGTGTYQETQYF
TRBJ1-4	few	TRBV4-2	CASSQDLGQGKKLFF
TRBJ1-1	many	TRBV10-3	CAISRGPEAFF
TRBJ2-7	few	TRBV7-8	CASSLRGDPSYEQYF
TRBJ2-7	many	TRBV25-1	CASDRGYEQYF
TRBJ2-1	.	TRBV7-3	CASSLGIGLPSSYNEQFF
TRBJ2-7	many	TRBV4-2	CASSPQGRGFGEQYF
TRBJ2-1	many	TRBV11-3	CASSSGLAGIRGNEQFF
TRBJ1-2	few	TRBV20-1	CSARVPGRGDYGYTF
TRBJ2-1	many	TRBV15	CATSRARTSGSHEQFF
TRBJ2-5	.	TRBV11-2	CASRSGSFSETQYF